A selection of T cell receptor beta chains follows, all from one sample in a study of T cell responses to AZD1222 COVID-19 vaccine. Only in-frame clones appear in the TCRdb table, and some are missing; sequencing was by immunoSEQ multiplex PCR. This table has around 99,000 clones, over 80% appearing once. This specimen was peripheral blood, taken 28 days after the second AZD1222 dose. Receptor source: an adult who received the AZD1222 COVID-19 vaccine. The conserved cysteine and the conserved F or W are not part of the CDR3 here. The order of the fields is J gene, V gene, CDR3 protein.

TRBJ1-1 | TRBV6-5 | ASSRTGADTEAF
TRBJ2-5 | TRBV14 | ASSRNSGTSGTQY
TRBJ1-5 | TRBV5-1 | ASSLGGDDYSNQPQH
TRBJ2-7 | TRBV30 | AWGLARHYEQY
TRBJ1-3 | TRBV4-3 | ASSQQQGNGNTIY
TRBJ1-2 | TRBV6-1 | ASSEKYSDNYGYT
TRBJ1-1 | TRBV7-6 | ASSFSRDTEAF
TRBJ2-3 | TRBV9 | ASSGGSGTQY
TRBJ1-2 | TRBV9 | ASSDGYT
TRBJ1-1 | TRBV3-1/TRBV3-2 | ASSHGTGNTEAF
TRBJ1-1 | TRBV6-6 | ASSPQGNTEAF
TRBJ2-5 | TRBV7-2 | ASSAPGQGAGETQY
TRBJ2-2 | TRBV5-1 | ASSFVSTGELF
TRBJ2-1 | TRBV10-2 | ASSDGLAHNEQF
TRBJ2-1 | TRBV7-9 | ASSSGGLAGEVPNEQF
TRBJ2-3 | TRBV4-2 | ASSPQPGRGGTDTQY
TRBJ1-1 | TRBV19 | ASSSRDRGVGNTEAF
TRBJ1-5 | TRBV28 | ASSKGTGFFQPQH
TRBJ2-2 | TRBV18 | ASSPPAGVFTGELF
TRBJ2-5 | TRBV6-5 | ASTLGGTGSETQY
TRBJ1-1 | TRBV5-1 | ASSVGWGTEAF
TRBJ1-2 | TRBV19 | ASSIWSPGEGYYGYT
TRBJ2-3 | TRBV18 | ASSPDSTDTQY
TRBJ2-7 | TRBV27 | ASSLGLSGKRDEQY